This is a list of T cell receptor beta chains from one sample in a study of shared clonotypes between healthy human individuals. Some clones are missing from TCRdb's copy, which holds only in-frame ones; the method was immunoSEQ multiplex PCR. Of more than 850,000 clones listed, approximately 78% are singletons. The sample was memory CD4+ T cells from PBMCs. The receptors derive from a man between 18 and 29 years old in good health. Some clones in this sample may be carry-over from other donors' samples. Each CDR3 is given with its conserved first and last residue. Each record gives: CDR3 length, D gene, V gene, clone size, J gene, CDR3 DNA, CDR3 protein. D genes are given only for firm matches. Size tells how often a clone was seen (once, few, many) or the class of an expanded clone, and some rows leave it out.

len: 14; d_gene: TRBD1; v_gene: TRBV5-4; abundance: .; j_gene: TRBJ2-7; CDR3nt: TGTGCCAGCAGCTTAGAACAGGGGGCGCGCGAGCAGTACTTC; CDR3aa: CASSLEQGAREQYF
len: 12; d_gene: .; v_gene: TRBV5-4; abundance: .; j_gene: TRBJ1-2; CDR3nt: TGTGCCAGCAGCTTTCAGGGCGGCGGCTACACCTTC; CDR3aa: CASSFQGGGYTF
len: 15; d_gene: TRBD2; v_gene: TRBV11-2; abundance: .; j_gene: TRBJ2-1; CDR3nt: TGTGCCAGCAGCCCCACGGCTAGCGGGAGCAATGAGCAGTTCTTC; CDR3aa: CASSPTASGSNEQFF
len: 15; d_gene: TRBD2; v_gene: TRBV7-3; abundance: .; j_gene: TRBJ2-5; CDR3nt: TGTGCCAGCAGCTCTGGGACTAGCAGGCAAGAGACCCAGTACTTC; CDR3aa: CASSSGTSRQETQYF
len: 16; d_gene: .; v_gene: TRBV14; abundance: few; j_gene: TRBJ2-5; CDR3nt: TGTGCCAGCAGCCGGGTCTGGGCAGGAACTCAAGAGACCCAGTACTTC; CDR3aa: CASSRVWAGTQETQYF
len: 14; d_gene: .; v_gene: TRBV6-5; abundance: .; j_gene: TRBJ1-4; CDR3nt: TGTGCCAGCAGTTACGATGCAACTAATGAAAAACTGTTTTTT; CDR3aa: CASSYDATNEKLFF
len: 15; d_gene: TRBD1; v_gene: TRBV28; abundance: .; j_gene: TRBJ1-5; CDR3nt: TGTGCCAGCAGTTCCACAGGGGCCGTTAATCAGCCCCAGCATTTT; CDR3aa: CASSSTGAVNQPQHF
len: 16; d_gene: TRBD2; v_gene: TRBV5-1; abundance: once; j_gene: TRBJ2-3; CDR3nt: TGCGCCAGCAGCGGGGGTGGACTAGTCTTCACAGATACGCAGTATTTT; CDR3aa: CASSGGGLVFTDTQYF
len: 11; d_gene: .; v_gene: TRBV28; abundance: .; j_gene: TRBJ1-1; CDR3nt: TGTGCCAGCAGTTTACCAACTGAAGCTTTCTTT; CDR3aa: CASSLPTEAFF
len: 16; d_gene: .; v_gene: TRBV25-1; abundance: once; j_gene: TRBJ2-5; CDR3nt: TGTGCCAGCAGTGACCCTAGCGCGATGCTACAAGAGACCCAGTACTTC; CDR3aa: CASSDPSAMLQETQYF
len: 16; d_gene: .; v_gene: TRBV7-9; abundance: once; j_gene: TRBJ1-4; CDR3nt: TGTGCCAGCAGCCCTCAGTTGGTTTCAACTAATGAAAAACTGTTTTTT; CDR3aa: CASSPQLVSTNEKLFF
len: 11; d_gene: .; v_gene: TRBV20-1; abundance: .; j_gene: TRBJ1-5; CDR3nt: TGCAGTGCTAGAGATCAAGGGATCCAGCATTTT; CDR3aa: CSARDQGIQHF
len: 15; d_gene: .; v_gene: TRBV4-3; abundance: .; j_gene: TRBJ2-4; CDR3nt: TGCGCCAGCAGCCAAGGTCTCCGAGGGGGAAACATTCAGTACTTC; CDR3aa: CASSQGLRGGNIQYF
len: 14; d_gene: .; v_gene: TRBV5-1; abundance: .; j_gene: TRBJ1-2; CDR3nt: TGCGCCAGCAGCTTGGGTGGGGCGGGGGACGGCTACACCTTC; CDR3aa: CASSLGGAGDGYTF
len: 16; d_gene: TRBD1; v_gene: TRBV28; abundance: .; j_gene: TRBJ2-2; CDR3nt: TGTGCCAGCAGAAGGCCGGGACAGGGGGCTGTCGGGGAGCTGTTTTTT; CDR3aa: CASRRPGQGAVGELFF
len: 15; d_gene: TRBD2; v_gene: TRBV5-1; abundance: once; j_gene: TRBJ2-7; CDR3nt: TGCGCCAGCAGCTTGGGTAGCGGGAGCGCCTACGAGCAGTACTTC; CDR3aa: CASSLGSGSAYEQYF
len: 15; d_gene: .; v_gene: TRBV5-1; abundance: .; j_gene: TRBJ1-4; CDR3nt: TGCGCCAGCAGTCGAAACAGGGTTGCTAATGAAAAACTGTTTTTT; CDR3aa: CASSRNRVANEKLFF
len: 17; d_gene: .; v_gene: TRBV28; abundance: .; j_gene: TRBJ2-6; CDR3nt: TGTGCCAGCAGTTTATGGGCCCATAGAGCTGGGGCCAACGTCCTGACTTTC; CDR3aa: CASSLWAHRAGANVLTF
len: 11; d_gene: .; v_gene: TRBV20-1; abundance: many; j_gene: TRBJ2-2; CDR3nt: TGCAGTGCTAAGGACACCGGGGAGCTGTTTTTT; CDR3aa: CSAKDTGELFF
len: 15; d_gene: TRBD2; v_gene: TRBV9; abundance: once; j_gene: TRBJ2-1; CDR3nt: TGTGCCAGCACCCCCGGACTAGCGGGTCTCAATGAGCAGTTCTTC; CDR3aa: CASTPGLAGLNEQFF
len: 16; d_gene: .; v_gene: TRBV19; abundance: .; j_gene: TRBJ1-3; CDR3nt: TGTGCCAGCCTAAGAACGACAGGCATCTCTGGAAACACCATATATTTT; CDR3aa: CASLRTTGISGNTIYF
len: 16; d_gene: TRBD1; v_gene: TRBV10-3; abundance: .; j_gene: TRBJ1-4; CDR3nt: TGTGCCACCCTGGATGTACTACAGGGGCGGGATGAAAAACTGTTTTTT; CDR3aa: CATLDVLQGRDEKLFF
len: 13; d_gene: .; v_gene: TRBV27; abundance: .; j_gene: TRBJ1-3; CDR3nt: TGTGCCTCCTTCCCCGGGTTTGGAAACACCATATATTTT; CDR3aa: CASFPGFGNTIYF
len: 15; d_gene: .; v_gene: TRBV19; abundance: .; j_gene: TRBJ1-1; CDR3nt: TGTGCCAGTAGTATGGGTGGATGGGGCTCCTCTGAAGCTTTCTTT; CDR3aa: CASSMGGWGSSEAFF
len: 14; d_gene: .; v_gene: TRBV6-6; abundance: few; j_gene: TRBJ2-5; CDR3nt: TGTGCCAGCAGTTCGGTGGACCCGAGCGGGACCCAGTACTTC; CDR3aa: CASSSVDPSGTQYF
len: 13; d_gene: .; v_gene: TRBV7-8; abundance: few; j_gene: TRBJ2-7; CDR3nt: TGTGCCAGCAGTAACAAACCCGGGACAGAGCAGTACTTC; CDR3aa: CASSNKPGTEQYF
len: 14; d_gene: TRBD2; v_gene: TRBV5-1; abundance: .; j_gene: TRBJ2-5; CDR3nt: TGCGCCAGCAGCGGGGCATCAGCGGGGGAGACCCAGTACTTC; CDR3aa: CASSGASAGETQYF
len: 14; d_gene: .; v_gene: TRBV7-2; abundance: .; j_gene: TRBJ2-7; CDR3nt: TGTGCCAGCAGCTTAACGGTCGGGCCGTACGAGCAGTACTTC; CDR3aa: CASSLTVGPYEQYF
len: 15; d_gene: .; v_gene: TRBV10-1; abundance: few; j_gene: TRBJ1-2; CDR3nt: TGCGCCAGCAGCCCCGGGCCAGCAACCCGCTATGGCTACACCTTC; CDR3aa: CASSPGPATRYGYTF
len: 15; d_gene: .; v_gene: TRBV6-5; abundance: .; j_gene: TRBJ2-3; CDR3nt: TGTGCCAGCAGCAAAGACCCAGCGGGCACAGATACGCAGTATTTT; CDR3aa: CASSKDPAGTDTQYF
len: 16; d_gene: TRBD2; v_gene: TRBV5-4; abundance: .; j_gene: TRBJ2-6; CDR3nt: TGTGCCAGCAGCCTAGCGGGTGAGCACGGGGCCAACGTCCTGACTTTC; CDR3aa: CASSLAGEHGANVLTF
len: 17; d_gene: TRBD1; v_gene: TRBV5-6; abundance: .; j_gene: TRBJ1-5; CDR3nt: TGTGCCAGCAGCTCTATACAGGGGGCCAAGGCCAATCAGCCCCAGCATTTT; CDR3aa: CASSSIQGAKANQPQHF
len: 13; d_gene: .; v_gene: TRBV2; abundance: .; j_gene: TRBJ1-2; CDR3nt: TGTGCCAGCAGCGCCACGCGAGAATCGGGCTACACCTTC; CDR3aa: CASSATRESGYTF
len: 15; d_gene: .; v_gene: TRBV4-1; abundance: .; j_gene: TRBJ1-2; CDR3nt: TGCGCCAGCAGCCAAGGTGACAGAGCCACCTATGGCTACACCTTC; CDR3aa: CASSQGDRATYGYTF
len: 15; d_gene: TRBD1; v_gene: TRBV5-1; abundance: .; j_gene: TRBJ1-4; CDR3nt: TGCGCCAGCAGCTTGGGTGATGGGACAGATGAAAAACTGTTTTTT; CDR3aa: CASSLGDGTDEKLFF
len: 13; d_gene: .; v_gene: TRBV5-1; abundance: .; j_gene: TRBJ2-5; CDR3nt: TGCGCCAGCAGCTTGGGCTGGCAAGAGACCCAGTACTTC; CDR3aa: CASSLGWQETQYF
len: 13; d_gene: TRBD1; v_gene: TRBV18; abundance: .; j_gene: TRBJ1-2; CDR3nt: TGTGCCAGCTCGCCCAGACAGGGATCAGGCTACACCTTC; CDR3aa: CASSPRQGSGYTF
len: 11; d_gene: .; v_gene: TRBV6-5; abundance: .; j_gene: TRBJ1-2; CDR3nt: TGTGCCAGCACTAACAGGGACGGCTACACCTTC; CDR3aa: CASTNRDGYTF
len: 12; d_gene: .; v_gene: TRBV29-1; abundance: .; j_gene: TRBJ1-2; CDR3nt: TGCAGCGTCTCCCCGACATCCTATGGCTACACCTTC; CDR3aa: CSVSPTSYGYTF
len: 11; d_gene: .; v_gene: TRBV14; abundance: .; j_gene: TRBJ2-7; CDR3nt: TGTGCCAGCAGCCAAGCGAAAGAGCAGTACTTC; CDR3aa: CASSQAKEQYF
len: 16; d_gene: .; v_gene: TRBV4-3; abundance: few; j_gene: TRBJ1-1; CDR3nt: TGCGCCAGCAGCCAAGCGGTCGGGGGCGTGAACACTGAAGCTTTCTTT; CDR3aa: CASSQAVGGVNTEAFF
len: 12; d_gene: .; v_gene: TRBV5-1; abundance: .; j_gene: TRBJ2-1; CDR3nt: TGCGCCAGCAGCTTCTACCGATACGAGCAGTTCTTC; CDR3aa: CASSFYRYEQFF
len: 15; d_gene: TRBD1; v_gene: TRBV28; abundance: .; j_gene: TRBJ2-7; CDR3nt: TGTGCCAGCAGTAGGGCCGGGACAGGTTCCTACGAGCAGTACTTC; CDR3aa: CASSRAGTGSYEQYF